The sequence of this TCR beta chain was determined in a study of cytomegalovirus exposure and HLA in healthy donors. For this clone: Its antigen is not identified.

Study-wide results and caveats: In most subjects, TCR beta sequences reportedly gave accurate predictions of HLA-A and HLA-B alleles.

The PCR had 60 Vbeta and 13 Jbeta primers. Some clones are missing from TCRdb's copy, which holds only in-frame ones; the method was immunoSEQ multiplex PCR. Seen in this sample are about 170,000 clones; the ten most common clones hold 1.3%. The sequenced sample was PBMCs. This receptor was obtained from a woman aged 60-75 years in good health and CMV-seronegative.

The CDR3 sequence is CASSRDRGRTDTQYF. Written as DNA, the CDR3 is TGTGCCAGCAGTAGGGACAGGGGGCGCACAGATACGCAGTATTTT. The chain has TRBV2 and TRBJ2-3; 12 bases line up with TRBD1. V was clipped by 5 bases and J by 1 base; unmatched bases: 1. CDR1 and CDR2 from the germline V gene are SNHLY and FYNNEI. The CDR3 sequence is 15 residues long. The full variable domain, its missing parts supplied by reference TRBV2 and TRBJ2-3, is EPEVTQTPSHQVTQMGQEVILRCVPISNHLYFYWYRQILGQKVEFLVSFYNNEISEKSEIFDDQFSVERPDGSNFTLKIRSTKLEDSAMYFCASSRDRGRTDTQYFGPGTRLTVL.